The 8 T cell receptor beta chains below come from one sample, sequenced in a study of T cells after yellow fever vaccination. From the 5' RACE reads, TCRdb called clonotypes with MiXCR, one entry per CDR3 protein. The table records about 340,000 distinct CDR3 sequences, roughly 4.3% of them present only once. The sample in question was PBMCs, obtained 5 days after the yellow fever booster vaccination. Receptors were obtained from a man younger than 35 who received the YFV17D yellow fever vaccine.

The CDR3 spells CASSFPGQGTDTQYF. CDR3 coding DNA: TGTGCCAGCAGCTTTCCGGGACAGGGAACAGATACGCAGTATTTT. The rearrangement joins TRBV5-4 to TRBJ2-3; 9 nucleotides match TRBD1. From germline, CDR1 is SGHNT and CDR2 YYREEE (reference sequence). The length of the CDR3 is 15 residues. Germline trimming cut 2 bases from V and 3 bases from J; bases unmatched to any gene: 4.

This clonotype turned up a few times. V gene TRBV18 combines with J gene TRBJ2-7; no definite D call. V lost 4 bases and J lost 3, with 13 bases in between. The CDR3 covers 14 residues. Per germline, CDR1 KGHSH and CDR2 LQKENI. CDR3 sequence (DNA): TGTGCCAGCTCACAATCGGAAGGCGACTACGAGCAGTACTTC. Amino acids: CASSQSEGDYEQYF. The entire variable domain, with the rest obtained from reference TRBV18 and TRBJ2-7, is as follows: NAGVMQNPRHLVRRRGQEARLRCSPMKGHSHVYWYRQLPEEGLKFMVYLQKENIIDESGMPKERFSAEFPKEGPSILRIQQVVRGDSAAYFCASSQSEGDYEQYFGPGTRLTVT.

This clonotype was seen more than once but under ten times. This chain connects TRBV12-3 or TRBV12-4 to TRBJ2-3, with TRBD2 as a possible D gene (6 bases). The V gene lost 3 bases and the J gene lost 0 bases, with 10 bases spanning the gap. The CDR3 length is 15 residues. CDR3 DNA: TGTGCCAGCAGTTTCTGGCGGGGAAGCACAGATACGCAGTATTTT. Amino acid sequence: CASSFWRGSTDTQYF.

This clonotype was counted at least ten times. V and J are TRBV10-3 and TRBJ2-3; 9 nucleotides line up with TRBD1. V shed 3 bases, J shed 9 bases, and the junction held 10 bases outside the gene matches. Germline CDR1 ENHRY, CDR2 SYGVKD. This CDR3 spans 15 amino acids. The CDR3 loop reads CAISDTGQGSHTQYF. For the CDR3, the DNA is TGTGCCATCAGTGATACAGGACAGGGGAGTCACACGCAGTATTTT.

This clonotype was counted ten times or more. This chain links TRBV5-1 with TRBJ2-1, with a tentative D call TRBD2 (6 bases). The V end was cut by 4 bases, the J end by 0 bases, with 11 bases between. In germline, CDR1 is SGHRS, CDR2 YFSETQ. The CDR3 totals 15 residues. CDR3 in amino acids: CASSPTGSSYNEQFF. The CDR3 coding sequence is TGCGCCAGCAGCCCGACCGGGAGCTCCTACAATGAGCAGTTCTTC.

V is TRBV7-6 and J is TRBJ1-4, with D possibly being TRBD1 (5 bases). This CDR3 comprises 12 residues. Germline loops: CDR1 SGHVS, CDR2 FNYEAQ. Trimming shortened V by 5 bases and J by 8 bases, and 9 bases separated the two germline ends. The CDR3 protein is CASSNWGEKLFF. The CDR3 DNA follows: TGTGCCAGCAGCAACTGGGGGGAAAAACTGTTTTTT.

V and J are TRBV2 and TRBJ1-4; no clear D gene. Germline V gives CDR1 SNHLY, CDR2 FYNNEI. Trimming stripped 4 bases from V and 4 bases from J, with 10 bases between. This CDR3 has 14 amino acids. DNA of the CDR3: TGTGCCAGCAGTGGCCGAGAGGGTAATGAAAAACTGTTTTTT. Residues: CASSGREGNEKLFF.

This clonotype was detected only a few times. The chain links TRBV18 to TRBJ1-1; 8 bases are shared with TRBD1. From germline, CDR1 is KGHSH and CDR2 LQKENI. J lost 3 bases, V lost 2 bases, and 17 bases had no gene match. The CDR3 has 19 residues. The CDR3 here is CASSPSRQGIRVRDTEAFF. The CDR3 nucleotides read TGTGCCAGCTCACCATCCCGACAGGGGATAAGAGTAAGGGACACTGAAGCTTTCTTT.